One sample yielded the 25 T cell receptor beta chains listed below, sequenced in a study of blood T cell repertoires in COVID-19. This table comes from immunoSEQ multiplex PCR, and its TCRdb copy is limited to in-frame clones, with some not included. The table includes fewer than 80,000 clones, roughly 89% detected once. Input material: peripheral blood. All receptors derive from a human donor in a cohort sampled during active COVID-19.

The V call is TRBV27, the J call TRBJ2-7; 12 positions agree with TRBD1. Germline lookup yields CDR1 MNHEY and CDR2 SMNVEV (reference sequence). The CDR3 contains 14 residues. The J segment lost 6 bases and the V segment lost 6 bases, leaving 6 bases of the junction unmatched. This CDR3 is CASSQGTGGGEQYF. The CDR3 coding sequence is TGTGCCAGCAGCCAGGGGACAGGGGGCGGCGAGCAGTACTTC.

The V call is TRBV19, the J call TRBJ2-7; 11 nucleotides line up with TRBD2. Germline CDR1 LNHDA, CDR2 SQIVND (reference sequence). V lost 5 bases to trimming and J lost 0 bases; unmatched junction nucleotides: 6. The length of the CDR3 is 16 residues. CDR3 loop: CASSQSSGRSSYEQYF. The CDR3 DNA reads TGTGCCAGTAGTCAATCTAGCGGGAGGAGCTCCTACGAGCAGTACTTC.

This chain links TRBV6-4 with TRBJ2-1; 15 nucleotides line up with TRBD2. The V segment lost 5 bases and the J segment 1 base; nucleotides outside the gene matches: 6. From germline, CDR1 is MRHNA and CDR2 SNTAGT. This CDR3 has 18 amino acids. CDR3 coding DNA: TGTGCCAGCAGTTTAGGACTAGCGGGGGGGCCATCCTACAATGAGCAGTTCTTC. This gives the protein CASSLGLAGGPSYNEQFF.

This chain links TRBV6-5 with TRBJ2-5; 12 nucleotides align to TRBD1. This CDR3 has 15 amino acids. CDR1 and CDR2 (germline): MNHEY, SVGAGI. V dropped 6 bases and J dropped 5; count of bases not matched to a gene: 7. In DNA, the CDR3 is TGTGCCAGCAGGCGGGGACAGGGGGCCGGGGAGACCCAGTACTTC. It is translated as CASRRGQGAGETQYF.

This sequence joins TRBV3-1 (or the pseudogene TRBV3-2) and TRBJ1-2; possibly TRBD1 for D (5 bases). Looked up from germline, CDR1 is LGHDT and CDR2 is YNNKEL (reference sequence). CDR3 length: 15 residues. V lost 6 bases and J 4 bases, leaving 18 bases between the germline ends. CDR3 DNA sequence: TGTGCCAGCAGTCAGATATTGGGGGGAAGCTATGGCTACACCTTC. It yields the protein CASSQILGGSYGYTF.

The V call is TRBV28, the J call TRBJ2-7, with D hard to call. The CDR3 sequence is 12 residues long. V lost 5 bases and J lost 2, with 7 bases in between. Germline CDR1 reads MDHEN; CDR2 reads SYDVKM. DNA of the CDR3: TGTGCCAGCAGTGCTCGAGCCTACGAGCAGTACTTC. It yields the protein CASSARAYEQYF.

The J gene is TRBJ2-1, the V gene TRBV21-1; the table's D call, TRBD1, was not checked against the DNA. TRBV21-1 is reported as a pseudogene. The CDR3 has 14 residues. Here the CDR3 DNA reads TGTGCCACCCATCAGACAGGGACCTACAATGAGCAGTTCTTC. It yields the protein CATHQTGTYNEQFF.

The V and J genes are TRBV6-5 and TRBJ1-5; D gene unclear. This CDR3 contains 12 residues. Trimming cost V 7 bases and J 9 bases, with 13 bases left between them. Germline V gives CDR1 MNHEY, CDR2 SVGAGI. For the CDR3, the DNA is TGTGCCAGCAATAGAGCCCTACGGCCCCAGCATTTT. It translates to CASNRALRPQHF.

The CDR3 DNA reads as TGTGCCACCAGTGATTACAGGAAGGACTATGGCTACACCTTC. Amino acids: CATSDYRKDYGYTF. The genes are TRBV24-1 and TRBJ1-2; TRBD1 is a possible D gene (5 bases). The CDR3 has 14 amino acids. CDR1 and CDR2 from the germline V gene are KGHDR and SFDVKD. Deletions cut 2 bases from V and 3 bases from J, with 9 bases between.

This chain connects TRBV7-3 to TRBJ2-3, with 10 bases identical to TRBD1. The junction had 6 bases not matched to a gene; V was cut back by 5 bases and J by 7 bases. Germline lookup yields CDR1 SGHTA and CDR2 FQGTGA. The CDR3 contains 14 residues. The CDR3: CASSPQGQGNTQYF. DNA of the CDR3: TGTGCCAGCAGCCCTCAGGGACAGGGGAATACGCAGTATTTT.

J is TRBJ1-2 and V is TRBV30; 8 bases map to TRBD1. J was trimmed by 7 bases and V by 3 bases; bases with no gene match: 7. The CDR3 loop spans 13 amino acids. CDR1 and CDR2 (germline): GTSNPN, SVGIG (reference sequence). CDR3 loop: CAWRDRVFGGYTF. The CDR3 DNA reads TGTGCCTGGAGGGACAGGGTGTTCGGTGGCTACACCTTC.

The chain combines TRBV12-3 or TRBV12-4 with TRBJ2-7, with D perhaps TRBD1 (5 bases). V dropped 6 bases and J dropped 2 bases, with 11 bases sitting between them. The CDR3 has 13 residues. CDR3 nucleotide sequence: TGTGCCAGCAGCCCACAGGACACCTACGAGCAGTACTTC. As protein: CASSPQDTYEQYF.

The J gene is TRBJ2-5, the V gene TRBV7-2; D is unresolved. From germline, CDR1 is SGHTA and CDR2 FQGNSA. V gave up 0 bases and J gave up 7 bases, with 15 bases separating them. This CDR3 has 15 residues. CDR3 sequence (DNA): TGTGCCAGCAGCTTAGCAAGTAGAGGAGTAGGGACCCAGTACTTC. This sequence encodes CASSLASRGVGTQYF.

CDR3 nucleotides: TGTGCCAGTAGATACTCGGTTAATAATGAAAAACTGTTTTTT. Translation gives CASRYSVNNEKLFF. The rearrangement joins TRBV19 to TRBJ1-4; D uncertain. V lost 6 bases and J lost 4, with 12 bases in between. From germline, CDR1 is LNHDA and CDR2 SQIVND (reference sequence). This CDR3 spans 14 amino acids.

For the CDR3, the DNA is TGTGCCAGCAGTTACTCGGTGGGACTAGCGGAAAACACCGGGGAGCTGTTTTTT. It yields the protein CASSYSVGLAENTGELFF. This chain links TRBV6-2 or TRBV6-3 with TRBJ2-2; 11 bases align to TRBD2. Per germline, CDR1 MNHEY and CDR2 SVGEGT. The CDR3 runs 18 residues. Losses at the gene ends were 0 bases for V and 2 bases for J; bases not matched to a gene: 5.

The chain recombines TRBV12-3 or TRBV12-4 with TRBJ1-3, with 7 bases identical to TRBD1. V was pared by 7 bases and J by 7 bases, with 7 bases of the junction left unmatched. CDR3 length equals 13 residues. The CDR3 protein is CASTLEQGNTIYF. In DNA, the CDR3 is TGTGCCAGCACGTTGGAACAGGGGAACACCATATATTTT.

This sequence joins TRBV6-2 or TRBV6-3 and TRBJ1-1; 9 bases are a match to TRBD1. This CDR3 is 16 amino acids long. The V gene's germline CDR1 is MNHEY and CDR2 SVGEGT. The junction had 2 bases not matched to a gene; V was cut back by 0 bases and J by 0 bases. The CDR3 protein is CASSYSTGGLNTEAFF. In DNA, the CDR3 is TGTGCCAGCAGTTACTCGACAGGGGGACTGAACACTGAAGCTTTCTTT.

J is TRBJ2-7 and V is TRBV12-5; TRBD1 might be the D (6 bases). Germline values: CDR1 LGHNT, CDR2 FRNRAP. The CDR3 spans 16 residues. V was clipped by 7 bases and J by 2 bases, with 21 bases between them. DNA for the CDR3: TGTGCTAGTGTTCCCTTTTCGGACAGCCAACCCTACGAGCAGTACTTC. It translates to CASVPFSDSQPYEQYF.

The chain couples TRBV11-2 to TRBJ2-3; D remains ambiguous. From germline, CDR1 is SGHAT and CDR2 FQNNGV. The CDR3 length is 14 residues. V gave up 0 bases and J gave up 2 bases, with 6 bases separating them. The CDR3 reads CASSLDQVTDTQYF. As DNA, the CDR3 is TGTGCCAGCAGCTTAGACCAGGTCACAGATACGCAGTATTTT.

This clone was seen once. The chain couples TRBV30 to TRBJ1-1, with D uncertain. V gave up 2 bases and J gave up 2 bases, with 9 bases separating them. The CDR3 runs to 13 residues. The germline CDR1 and CDR2 sequences are GTSNPN and SVGIG (reference sequence). Here the CDR3 reads CAWSMAQNTEAFF. The DNA for the CDR3 is TGTGCCTGGAGTATGGCTCAAAACACTGAAGCTTTCTTT. Using reference TRBV30 and TRBJ1-1 for the parts outside the CDR3, the full variable domain is SQTIHQWPATLVQPVGSPLSLECTVEGTSNPNLYWYRQAAGRGLQLLFYSVGIGQISSEVPQNLSASRPQDRQFILSSKKLLLSDSGFYLCAWSMAQNTEAFFGQGTRLTVV.

J is TRBJ1-5 and V is TRBV27; tentatively, D is TRBD1 (5 bases). CDR3 length equals 15 residues. Germline V gene sequence: CDR1 MNHEY, CDR2 SMNVEV (reference sequence). The V end lost 5 bases, the J end lost 0 bases, and 11 bases lay between the germline ends. The CDR3 coding sequence is TGTGCCAGCAGTCGGGGGGGGGATAGCAATCAGCCCCAGCATTTT. Protein: CASSRGGDSNQPQHF.

This rearrangement joins TRBV3-1 (or the pseudogene TRBV3-2) to TRBJ1-1; D might be TRBD1 (5 bases). Germline-derived CDR1 and CDR2 are LGHDT and YNNKEL (reference sequence). V gave up 5 bases and J gave up 5 bases, with 24 bases separating them. This CDR3 is built from 17 residues. In nucleotides, the CDR3 is TGTGCCAGCAGCACTCTAAGGGCAGGGCTCTTTCGGACTGAAGCTTTCTTT. As protein: CASSTLRAGLFRTEAFF.

The chain links TRBV5-5 to TRBJ1-4, with a tentative D call TRBD1 (6 bases). The CDR3 consists of 14 residues. Trimming left V 3 bases short and J 5 bases short, with 11 bases between. Germline V gives CDR1 SGHKS, CDR2 YYEKEE (reference sequence). The CDR3 reads CASSWTGTNEKLFF. In nucleotides, the CDR3 is TGTGCCAGCAGCTGGACGGGGACAAATGAAAAACTGTTTTTT.

V usage is TRBV3-1 (or the pseudogene TRBV3-2) and J usage is TRBJ1-5; 7 nucleotides line up with TRBD1. Losses at the gene ends were 0 bases for V and 8 bases for J; bases not matched to a gene: 4. Germline V gene sequence: CDR1 LGHDT, CDR2 YNNKEL (reference sequence). The length of the CDR3 is 14 residues. CDR3 coding DNA: TGTGCCAGCAGCCAAGATCAGGGGGTGAAGCCCCAGCATTTT. Its protein is CASSQDQGVKPQHF.

This clone was found once. The rearrangement uses TRBV7-4 and TRBJ2-5; no firm D call. The CDR3 runs 12 residues. Between the trimmed V and J ends, which lost 5 bases and 5 bases, there was a span of 9 bases. Germline V CDR1 and CDR2: SGHVT, SQSDAQ. The chain's CDR3 is CASSPTRETQYF. In DNA, the CDR3 is TGTGCCAGCAGCCCAACGAGGGAGACCCAGTACTTC.